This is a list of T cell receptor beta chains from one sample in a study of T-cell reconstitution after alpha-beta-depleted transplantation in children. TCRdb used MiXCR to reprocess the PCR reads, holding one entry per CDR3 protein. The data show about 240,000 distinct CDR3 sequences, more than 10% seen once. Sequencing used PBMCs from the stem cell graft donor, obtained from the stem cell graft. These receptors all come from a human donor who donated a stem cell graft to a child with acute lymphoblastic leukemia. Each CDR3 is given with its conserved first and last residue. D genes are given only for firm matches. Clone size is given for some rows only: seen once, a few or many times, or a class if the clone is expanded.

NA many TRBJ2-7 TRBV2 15 TGTGCCAGCAGTGGATCACACCGCCTTCCCTACGAGCAGTACTTC CASSGSHRLPYEQYF
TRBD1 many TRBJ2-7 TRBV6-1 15 TGTGCCAGCAGTCCTTCAGGGGGCGCCGCCTACGAGCAGTACTTC CASSPSGGAAYEQYF
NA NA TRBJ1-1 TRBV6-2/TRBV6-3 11 TGTGCCAGCAGCAATTCTAAAGAAGCTTTCTTT CASSNSKEAFF
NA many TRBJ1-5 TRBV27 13 TGTGCCAGCAGTTCCCTCCGCAATCAGCCCCAGCATTTT CASSSLRNQPQHF
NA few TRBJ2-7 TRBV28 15 TGTGCCAGCAGATCACGGGGGGCGAGCTCCTACGAGCAGTACTTC CASRSRGASSYEQYF
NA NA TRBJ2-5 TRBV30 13 TGTGCCTGGCTGAGGGGGGGCCAAGCGACCCAGTACTTC CAWLRGGQATQYF
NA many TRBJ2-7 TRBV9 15 TGTGCCAGCAGCGTAGACGGGGGAAGTACCTACGAGCAGTACTTC CASSVDGGSTYEQYF
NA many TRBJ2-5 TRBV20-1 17 TGCAGTGCCATCCCTGGTGGGGGGCTAGCGGTCGGAGAGACCCAGTACTTC CSAIPGGGLAVGETQYF
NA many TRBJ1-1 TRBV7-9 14 TGTGCCAGCAGTCAGCCGGGGCCCATCCCTGAAGCTTTCTTT CASSQPGPIPEAFF
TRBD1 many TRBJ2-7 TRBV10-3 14 TGTGCCATCATGCTGACAGGGGGATCGTACGAGCAGTACTTC CAIMLTGGSYEQYF
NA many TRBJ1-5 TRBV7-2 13 TGTGCCAGCAGCTTAGAGGGGGTCCAGCCCCAGCATTTT CASSLEGVQPQHF
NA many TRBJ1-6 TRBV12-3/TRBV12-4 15 TGTGCCAGCAGTTTTGAGTTTGGCCATAATTCACCCCTCCACTTT CASSFEFGHNSPLHF
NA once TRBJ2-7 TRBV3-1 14 TGTGCCAGCAGCCGGAGAGGGAGCTCCCTCGAGCAGTACTTC CASSRRGSSLEQYF
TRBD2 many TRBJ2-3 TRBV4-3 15 TGCGCCAGCAGCCAGACTAGCGGTAGCACAGATACGCAGTATTTT CASSQTSGSTDTQYF
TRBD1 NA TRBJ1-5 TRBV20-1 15 TGCAGTGCTAGAGTGCCAGGGGGCATAGGTCAGCCCCAGCATTTT CSARVPGGIGQPQHF
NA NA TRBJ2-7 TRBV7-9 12 TGTGCCAGCAGCCTCGGACCCCTCGAGCAGTACTTC CASSLGPLEQYF
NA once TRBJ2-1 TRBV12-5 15 TGTGCTAGTGGTTTGGTACTCGCGGGCAACAATGAGCAGTTCTTC CASGLVLAGNNEQFF
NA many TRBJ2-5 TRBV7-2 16 TGTGCCAGCAGCTCTAAGGACAGTTGGTACCAAGAGACCCAGTACTTC CASSSKDSWYQETQYF
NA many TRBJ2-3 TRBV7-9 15 TGTGCCAGCAGCTTATCGGAGAAGTCGTCAGATACGCAGTATTTT CASSLSEKSSDTQYF
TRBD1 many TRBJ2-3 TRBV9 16 TGTGCCAGCAGCGCCGGGACAGGGGGCTTCACAGATACGCAGTATTTT CASSAGTGGFTDTQYF
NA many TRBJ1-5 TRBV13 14 TGTGCCAGCAGCTTAACCGGCCAGTCTCAGCCCCAGCATTTT CASSLTGQSQPQHF
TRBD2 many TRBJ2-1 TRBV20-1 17 TGCAGTGCTAGAGACGCTAGCGGCTTGGGTGCAGGCAATGAGCAGTTCTTC CSARDASGLGAGNEQFF
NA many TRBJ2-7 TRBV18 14 TGTGCCAGCTCAACCGACAGACTCTCCTACGAGCAGTACTTC CASSTDRLSYEQYF
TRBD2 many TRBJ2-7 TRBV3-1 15 TGTGCCAGCAGCTCCCCGGGACTAGCGGTTAACGAGCAGTACTTC CASSSPGLAVNEQYF
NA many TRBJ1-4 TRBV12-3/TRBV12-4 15 TGTGCCAGCAGTTTAGGTTTACAACTAAATGAAAAACTGTTTTTT CASSLGLQLNEKLFF
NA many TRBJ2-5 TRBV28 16 TGTGCCAGCAGTCCTCCCGTTGGGGGGGCCTTAGAGACCCAGTACTTC CASSPPVGGALETQYF
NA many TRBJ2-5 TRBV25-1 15 TGTGCCAGCAGTGAATTGGGCAACACTAGGGCTAGCCAGTACTTC CASSELGNTRASQYF
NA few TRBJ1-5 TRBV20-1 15 TGCAGTGCTAGGAGGGTAGCGGGAGCTGGAGATACGCAGCATTTT CSARRVAGAGDTQHF
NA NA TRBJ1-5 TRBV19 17 TGTGCCAGTAGTATAGTCCCCCGGCGGTACTCCAATCAGCCCCAGCATTTT CASSIVPRRYSNQPQHF
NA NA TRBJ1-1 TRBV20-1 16 TGCAGTGCTAGAGTCCGGGACATAACTCTGAACACTGAAGCTTTCTTT CSARVRDITLNTEAFF